This TCR beta chain comes out of a study of blood T cell repertoires in COVID-19. Study background: Donors in the United States, Italy and Spain gave samples during acute or convalescent COVID-19.

Under the authors' procedure: Reference gene primers were amplified, and this amplification served to estimate nucleated cell counts. Using immunoSEQ multiplex PCR, the repertoire was profiled, and TCRdb retains in-frame clones only, with some absent. V, J and clone size are those of that table, while D and trimming were read from the DNA. Counted here are around 190,000 clones, roughly 76% occurring once; the ten biggest clones make up 11%. Material: peripheral blood. This clonotype was obtained from a woman aged 40 to 50 with COVID-19, enrolled during active disease.

Written as DNA, the CDR3 is TGTGCCAGCAGTTTCAGGGGGAGCAATCAGCCCCAGCATTTT. Residues: CASSFRGSNQPQHF. This sequence joins TRBV27 and TRBJ1-5, with TRBD1 matching 7 bases. CDR3 size: 14 residues. CDR1 is MNHEY and CDR2 is SMNVEV in the germline V gene (reference sequence). J lost 1 base, V lost 3 bases, and 0 bases had no gene match.